A selection of T cell receptor beta chains follows, all from one sample in a study of OX40 agonist ivuxolimab in advanced cancers. Sequencing was performed with immunoSEQ multiplex PCR; in TCRdb, only in-frame clones are kept and a portion is missing. The repertoire holds about 27,000 clones, with about 90% as singletons. Material: CD4+ or CD8+ T cells sorted from blood, obtained in a trial of the OX40 agonist ivuxolimab. The receptors shown here come from an adult with an advanced solid tumor such as melanoma, head and neck, liver or kidney cancer. The CDR3 runs from the conserved cysteine through the conserved F or W. A D gene is named only where the DNA matches it firmly. Not all rows give a size; the values are once, few, many and, for expanded clones, a class.

d_gene,j_gene,abundance,v_gene,CDR3aa,CDR3nt
-,TRBJ2-7,-,TRBV7-2,CASTQNKDYSYEQYF,TGTGCCAGCACCCAAAATAAGGACTACTCCTACGAGCAGTACTTC
-,TRBJ1-3,-,TRBV5-4,CASSLAGGNTIYF,TGTGCCAGCAGCTTGGCTGGGGGAAACACCATATATTTT
-,TRBJ1-1,-,TRBV28,CASSPRLNTEAFF,TGTGCCAGCAGTCCCCGATTGAACACTGAAGCTTTCTTT
-,TRBJ1-1,-,TRBV28,CASSFGLEAFF,TGTGCCAGCAGTTTCGGGTTAGAAGCTTTCTTT
TRBD1,TRBJ2-7,-,TRBV6-5,CASSAGQAYEQYF,TGTGCCAGCTCCGCGGGACAGGCCTACGAGCAGTACTTC
TRBD2,TRBJ2-1,few,TRBV4-3,CASSPGLAEISNEQFF,TGCGCCAGCAGCCCCGGACTAGCGGAAATTAGTAATGAGCAGTTCTTC
-,TRBJ2-1,once,TRBV19,CASSITVGDTYYNEQFF,TGTGCCAGTAGTATAACCGTCGGGGATACCTATTACAATGAGCAGTTCTTC
-,TRBJ2-3,-,TRBV28,CASSPTVISDLDTQYF,TGTGCCAGCAGTCCTACGGTAATATCAGATCTCGATACGCAGTATTTT
-,TRBJ1-1,-,TRBV6-6,CASSYSRAAFF,TGTGCCAGCAGTTACTCTCGCGCAGCTTTCTTT
-,TRBJ2-1,-,TRBV30,CAWSGTYNEQFF,TGTGCCTGGTCCGGGACCTACAATGAGCAGTTCTTC
-,TRBJ2-2,few,TRBV6-4,CASGGPGELFF,TGTGCCAGCGGGGGACCCGGGGAGCTGTTTTTT
-,TRBJ1-4,-,TRBV7-2,CASSLALRGNEKLFF,TGTGCCAGCAGCTTAGCGCTCAGGGGTAATGAAAAACTGTTTTTT
-,TRBJ1-2,-,TRBV6-5,CASSYGGGYTF,TGTGCCAGCAGTTACGGGGGAGGCTACACCTTC
-,TRBJ1-2,-,TRBV6-5,CASSLGGADGYTF,TGTGCCAGCAGCCTAGGGGGGGCCGATGGCTACACCTTC
-,TRBJ2-5,few,TRBV7-8,CASTRNQGPSETQYF,TGTGCCAGCACACGAAACCAGGGTCCTTCGGAGACCCAGTACTTC
-,TRBJ2-5,-,TRBV28,CASSFTGAQYF,TGTGCCAGCAGTTTTACCGGGGCCCAGTACTTC
TRBD1,TRBJ1-1,-,TRBV7-9,CASSSDRDAEAFF,TGTGCCAGCAGCAGCGACAGGGACGCTGAAGCTTTCTTT
-,TRBJ1-1,-,TRBV5-4,CASSLLENPEAFF,TGTGCCAGCAGCTTGTTAGAGAATCCTGAAGCTTTCTTT
-,TRBJ1-4,-,TRBV4-3,CASSPDRLNEKLFF,TGCGCCAGCAGCCCAGACAGACTTAATGAAAAACTGTTTTTT
TRBD2,TRBJ2-1,-,TRBV4-3,CASSPTSGVADEQFF,TGCGCCAGCAGCCCAACTAGCGGGGTGGCCGATGAGCAGTTCTTC
TRBD2,TRBJ2-3,-,TRBV7-8,CASSLDQSGGVSDTQYF,TGTGCCAGCAGCTTAGATCAGAGCGGGGGGGTATCAGATACGCAGTATTTT
-,TRBJ2-7,-,TRBV19,CASSIPPTGEDAYEQYF,TGTGCCAGTAGTATACCACCAACGGGAGAGGACGCCTACGAGCAGTACTTC
TRBD1,TRBJ2-7,-,TRBV7-9,CASSTPTPGQGGYEQYF,TGTGCCAGCAGCACTCCAACCCCGGGACAGGGGGGCTACGAGCAGTACTTC
-,TRBJ2-2,-,TRBV27,CASSLGVPGELFF,TGTGCCAGCAGTTTGGGAGTGCCCGGGGAGCTGTTTTTT
TRBD1,TRBJ2-3,-,TRBV7-9,CASRVAGTGDTDTQYF,TGTGCCAGCAGAGTCGCCGGGACAGGGGACACAGATACGCAGTATTTT
-,TRBJ1-5,once,TRBV30,CAWSVQSLGNQPQHF,TGTGCCTGGAGTGTGCAGTCCTTGGGCAATCAGCCCCAGCATTTT
-,TRBJ1-1,-,TRBV5-4,CASSLTGDTEAFF,TGTGCCAGCAGCTTGACCGGAGACACTGAAGCTTTCTTT
-,TRBJ1-4,few,TRBV2,CASSEWASGEKLFF,TGTGCCAGCAGTGAATGGGCCTCAGGGGAAAAACTGTTTTTT
-,TRBJ2-7,-,TRBV4-1,CASSPRSNEQYF,TGCGCCAGCAGTCCAAGAAGCAACGAGCAGTACTTC
-,TRBJ1-4,-,TRBV5-8,CASRLDFLYEKLFF,TGTGCCAGCAGGTTAGATTTTTTGTATGAAAAACTGTTTTTT
TRBD1,TRBJ2-2,-,TRBV4-3,CASSQGTGLNTGELFF,TGCGCCAGCAGCCAGGGGACAGGCCTGAACACCGGGGAGCTGTTTTTT
-,TRBJ2-5,-,TRBV5-5,CASSLPPGSYQETQYF,TGTGCCAGCAGCTTACCTCCGGGTTCGTACCAAGAGACCCAGTACTTC
-,TRBJ2-1,-,TRBV7-2,CASSQGLGGFPYNEQFF,TGTGCCAGCAGCCAAGGCTTGGGAGGCTTTCCCTACAATGAGCAGTTCTTC
-,TRBJ2-1,-,TRBV27,CASSLRLSYNEQFF,TGTGCCAGCAGTTTAAGGCTTTCCTACAATGAGCAGTTCTTC